This is a list of T cell receptor beta chains from one sample in a study of neoadjuvant anti-PD-1 for oral cavity cancer. Method: immunoSEQ multiplex PCR; TCRdb's copy keeps in-frame clones and lacks some. The sample holds about 80,000 clones, around 80% seen once. The specimen was PBMCs, collected before nivolumab (anti-PD-1) treatment. The receptors derive from a person aged 35 to 85 with oral cavity squamous cell carcinoma. Both conserved end residues are part of each CDR3. Fields, in order: CDR3 protein, clone size, V gene. The size entry is marked missing in some rows and otherwise reads once, few, many or a size class.

CDR3 protein: CASTVSYEQYF; clone size: -; V gene: TRBV6-1
CDR3 protein: CATSRGPNTGELFF; clone size: -; V gene: TRBV15
CDR3 protein: CAIGISRDTEAFF; clone size: -; V gene: TRBV10-3
CDR3 protein: CASSYGLGQETQYF; clone size: -; V gene: TRBV6-5
CDR3 protein: CASSSKGGDDEQYF; clone size: -; V gene: TRBV6-6
CDR3 protein: CASTALDSYVGELFF; clone size: -; V gene: TRBV6-1
CDR3 protein: CAISGRTSGYNEQFF; clone size: -; V gene: TRBV10-3
CDR3 protein: CASSLGDRVYGYTF; clone size: -; V gene: TRBV5-1
CDR3 protein: CASSTWTSGRQETQYF; clone size: -; V gene: TRBV5-4
CDR3 protein: CASSLGPSAGGYTF; clone size: -; V gene: TRBV7-2
CDR3 protein: CASSSEKQETQYF; clone size: -; V gene: TRBV5-8
CDR3 protein: CASSLQGEETQYF; clone size: -; V gene: TRBV5-1
CDR3 protein: CASSFTGTGVEQYF; clone size: -; V gene: TRBV6-6
CDR3 protein: CSAQGVQETQYF; clone size: -; V gene: TRBV29-1
CDR3 protein: CSAVEETQYF; clone size: -; V gene: TRBV20-1
CDR3 protein: CASSQGTGYTF; clone size: -; V gene: TRBV25-1
CDR3 protein: CASSYGGSLNNQPQHF; clone size: few; V gene: TRBV6-5
CDR3 protein: CASSPTGSGNTIYF; clone size: -; V gene: TRBV7-2
CDR3 protein: CASSYSASGSADTQYF; clone size: few; V gene: TRBV6-5
CDR3 protein: CSVSGGSYEQYF; clone size: -; V gene: TRBV29-1
CDR3 protein: CASRLAGANVLTF; clone size: few; V gene: TRBV28
CDR3 protein: CASTLMGQGTDTQYF; clone size: few; V gene: TRBV6-7
CDR3 protein: CASSYPSANTNYGYTF; clone size: -; V gene: TRBV6-5
CDR3 protein: CASSGMTSGPQETQYF; clone size: -; V gene: TRBV5-4
CDR3 protein: CASSLPGSSYNEQFF; clone size: -; V gene: TRBV19
CDR3 protein: CASTASSGSYNEQFF; clone size: -; V gene: TRBV19
CDR3 protein: CASSEARTGQSQPQHF; clone size: -; V gene: TRBV2
CDR3 protein: CASSTRDRGVDYGYTF; clone size: few; V gene: TRBV6-6
CDR3 protein: CASSSGLAGLGGELFF; clone size: few; V gene: TRBV5-1
CDR3 protein: CASSLQGNEQYF; clone size: -; V gene: TRBV11-1
CDR3 protein: CASTDRPADTQYF; clone size: few; V gene: TRBV6-6
CDR3 protein: CASSQETLTVLGTGELFF; clone size: -; V gene: TRBV4-2
CDR3 protein: CASSLAGGASRETQYF; clone size: -; V gene: TRBV5-1
CDR3 protein: CASSEYPNYEQYF; clone size: -; V gene: TRBV6-1
CDR3 protein: CASSQTAGGNTDTQYF; clone size: -; V gene: TRBV4-2
CDR3 protein: CASSLGGVEKLFF; clone size: -; V gene: TRBV7-8
CDR3 protein: CASSFGTGLIYEQYF; clone size: -; V gene: TRBV27
CDR3 protein: CASSHRQGRGETQYF; clone size: once; V gene: TRBV4-1
CDR3 protein: CASSSSGRATDTQYF; clone size: few; V gene: TRBV7-9
CDR3 protein: CASRLEHNEQFF; clone size: -; V gene: TRBV2
CDR3 protein: CASSVGGSGNEQFF; clone size: few; V gene: TRBV10-1
CDR3 protein: CATLGPNEQYF; clone size: once; V gene: TRBV6-6
CDR3 protein: CASSRGDSGANVLTF; clone size: -; V gene: TRBV9
CDR3 protein: CASSGQGVNYGYTF; clone size: -; V gene: TRBV28
CDR3 protein: CASSGQGARTEAFF; clone size: few; V gene: TRBV2
CDR3 protein: CASSLSPLMSAPDTQYF; clone size: once; V gene: TRBV27
CDR3 protein: CAWNRDRAGYTF; clone size: -; V gene: TRBV30
CDR3 protein: CASSFSGTSNEQYF; clone size: medium-sized; V gene: TRBV11-3
CDR3 protein: CASTSSQETQYF; clone size: -; V gene: TRBV7-9
CDR3 protein: CASSVVEGGLPLF; clone size: -; V gene: TRBV9
CDR3 protein: CASSQEFSLNTEAFF; clone size: -; V gene: TRBV4-1
CDR3 protein: CASSETYYEQYF; clone size: -; V gene: TRBV5-1
CDR3 protein: CASSVGANTEAFF; clone size: -; V gene: TRBV6-1
CDR3 protein: CASTYSGSAYNEQFF; clone size: once; V gene: TRBV27
CDR3 protein: CAISESSGRGTDTQYF; clone size: -; V gene: TRBV10-3
CDR3 protein: CASSSGTGDPGANVLTF; clone size: -; V gene: TRBV5-1
CDR3 protein: CASREGPSQSTDTQYF; clone size: -; V gene: TRBV4-1